This T cell receptor (beta chain) derives from a study of cytomegalovirus exposure and HLA in healthy donors. This CDR3 region has 14 residues. V dropped 6 bases and J dropped 7; count of bases not matched to a gene: 8. The germline gives CDR1 KGHSH, CDR2 LQKENI. PCR employed 60 Vbeta and 13 Jbeta primers. In the source study's methods: There were about 80 million unique TCR beta chains by a later count, and approximately 11 million of them were shared. The method was immunoSEQ multiplex PCR; TCRdb's version includes in-frame clones alone and lacks a portion of them. Clone size and the V and J calls come from that table; the DNA yielded D and trimming. The sample includes 90,000 to 120,000 clones, around 73% seen only once; the top ten take around 7.8%.

The V gene is TRBV18, the J gene TRBJ2-1, with 8 bases fitting TRBD1. The sequencing sample was made of PBMCs. The source is a man aged 25-45 years in good health and CMV-seronegative. CDR3 in DNA: TGTGCCAGCTCCCCTCCGACAGGGGCTAATGAGCAGTTCTTC. It yields the protein CASSPPTGANEQFF.